This TCR beta chain was identified during a study of breast tumors, draining lymph nodes, adjacent tissues. TCRdb re-analysed the multiplex PCR reads in MiXCR, keeping a single row per CDR3 protein. Found here are some 250,000 distinct CDR3 sequences, under 40% of them singletons; the top ten hold 3.6%. Study-level points and caveats: That most tumor T cells come from lymph nodes remained unproven. Tumor TCR diversity was below lymph nodes but above nontumor tissue. Most tumor T cells seemingly derive from lymph node, then expand in tumor. Tumor and nontumor repertoires were significantly more similar in luminal-like than in basal-like breast cancer.

The lymph nodes were axillary draining lymph nodes from breast cancer patients. With respect to this clonotype: No antigen is known for it. Just one base apart from a much larger clone, this may be a read error.

The sequencing input was axillary lymph node tissue. The TCR was taken from a female donor with breast cancer. Some clones in this sample may be carry-over from other donors' samples.

CDR3 residues: CASSIARTGATTYEQSF. The CDR3 nucleotides read TGTGCCAGTAGTATTGCAAGGACAGGGGCCACGACCTACGAGCAGTCCTTC. This chain connects TRBV19 to TRBJ2-7; TRBD1 matches 9 bases. Germline CDR1 LNHDA, CDR2 SQIVND (reference sequence). This CDR3 is 17 amino acids long.